Listed below are T cell receptor beta chains from one sample, sequenced in a study of human T cells and chemical hapten exposure. MiXCR, run by TCRdb on the RACE reads, gives a single entry per CDR3 protein. The sample contains 350,000 to 450,000 distinct CDR3 sequences, 5.1% of which appear only once. The input for sequencing was whole blood, taken in connection with sensitization to the hapten diphenylcyclopropenone (DPC). The receptor source for this set is a woman between 50 and 59 years old with alopecia areata. Some clones in this sample may be carry-over from other donors' samples. Both conserved end residues are part of each CDR3. D genes are given only for firm matches. Expanded clones are given a class, and other clones once, few, many or no size at all.

size: NA; V: TRBV29-1; D: TRBD1; J: TRBJ2-7; CDR3: CSAGQGAGEQYF; DNA: TGCAGCGCTGGACAGGGGGCTGGCGAGCAGTACTTC
size: many; V: TRBV28; D: TRBD2; J: TRBJ2-7; CDR3: CASNLAGAYEQYF; DNA: TGTGCCAGCAATTTAGCGGGGGCCTACGAGCAGTACTTC
size: NA; V: TRBV2; D: TRBD2; J: TRBJ2-7; CDR3: CASNARGLAGVRPYEQYF; DNA: TGTGCCAGCAACGCCCGTGGACTAGCGGGAGTACGGCCCTACGAGCAGTACTTC
size: many; V: TRBV12-5; D: NA; J: TRBJ2-1; CDR3: CASGPPGRGLSEQFF; DNA: TGTGCTAGTGGTCCCCCAGGGAGGGGGCTAAGCGAGCAGTTCTTC
size: NA; V: TRBV20-1; D: NA; J: TRBJ2-1; CDR3: CSAHFGGYNEQFF; DNA: TGCAGTGCGCATTTTGGGGGATACAATGAGCAGTTCTTC
size: many; V: TRBV10-3; D: NA; J: TRBJ2-5; CDR3: CAITGETQYF; DNA: TGTGCCATCACAGGGGAGACCCAGTACTTC
size: many; V: TRBV12-5; D: NA; J: TRBJ2-1; CDR3: CASGHHDWEQFF; DNA: TGTGCTAGTGGCCACCATGATTGGGAGCAGTTCTTC
size: few; V: TRBV25-1; D: TRBD1; J: TRBJ1-1; CDR3: CASSDWDSKSSGTEAFF; DNA: TGTGCCAGCAGTGATTGGGACAGTAAAAGTTCGGGCACTGAAGCTTTCTTT
size: NA; V: TRBV11-2; D: NA; J: TRBJ2-3; CDR3: CASSPGQRSTDTQYF; DNA: TGTGCCAGCTCCCCCGGACAGCGGAGCACAGATACGCAGTATTTT
size: many; V: TRBV7-2; D: NA; J: TRBJ2-3; CDR3: CASSLGGAGTDTQYF; DNA: TGTGCCAGCAGCTTAGGTGGGGCCGGGACAGATACGCAGTATTTT
size: few; V: TRBV14; D: NA; J: TRBJ2-3; CDR3: CASSQEKLRVDTQYF; DNA: TGTGCCAGCAGCCAAGAAAAGCTGCGAGTGGATACGCAGTATTTT
size: many; V: TRBV5-5; D: TRBD1; J: TRBJ1-1; CDR3: CASSLTGGDRIEAFF; DNA: TGTGCCAGCAGCTTGACAGGGGGCGACAGGATTGAAGCTTTCTTT
size: many; V: TRBV5-6; D: TRBD1; J: TRBJ1-5; CDR3: CASSFGRGGQPQHF; DNA: TGTGCCAGCAGCTTCGGCAGGGGGGGCCAGCCCCAGCATTTT
size: many; V: TRBV6-2/TRBV6-3; D: NA; J: TRBJ2-7; CDR3: CASSYSDTVSYEQYF; DNA: TGTGCCAGCAGTTACTCGGACACCGTATCCTACGAGCAGTACTTC
size: many; V: TRBV20-1; D: NA; J: TRBJ2-3; CDR3: CSAHDLRTTDTQYF; DNA: TGCAGTGCGCACGACTTGAGGACCACAGATACGCAGTATTTT
size: many; V: TRBV3-1; D: NA; J: TRBJ2-1; CDR3: CASSQVARGEQFF; DNA: TGTGCCAGCAGCCAAGTGGCTAGGGGTGAGCAGTTCTTC
size: many; V: TRBV9; D: TRBD2; J: TRBJ2-7; CDR3: CASSPRASGSFDEQYF; DNA: TGTGCCAGCAGCCCGCGAGCAAGCGGGAGTTTCGACGAGCAGTACTTC
size: many; V: TRBV12-3/TRBV12-4; D: TRBD1; J: TRBJ2-7; CDR3: CASSWGRGYEQYF; DNA: TGTGCCAGCAGTTGGGGCAGGGGGTACGAGCAGTACTTC
size: few; V: TRBV5-6; D: NA; J: TRBJ1-3; CDR3: CASSSGLDSGNTIYF; DNA: TGTGCCAGCAGCTCGGGACTCGACTCTGGAAACACCATATATTTT
size: many; V: TRBV7-6; D: NA; J: TRBJ1-5; CDR3: CASSLEGGIQPQHF; DNA: TGTGCCAGCAGCTTAGAGGGCGGGATTCAGCCCCAGCATTTT
size: many; V: TRBV4-1; D: NA; J: TRBJ1-4; CDR3: CASRRPGATNEKLFF; DNA: TGCGCCAGCAGACGTCCAGGGGCAACTAATGAAAAACTGTTTTTT
size: few; V: TRBV7-9; D: NA; J: TRBJ2-7; CDR3: CASSLSRSGFYEQYF; DNA: TGTGCCAGCAGCTTATCGAGGAGTGGTTTCTACGAGCAGTACTTC
size: few; V: TRBV5-1; D: NA; J: TRBJ2-5; CDR3: CASSRGSQETQYF; DNA: TGCGCCAGCAGCCGGGGGTCACAAGAGACCCAGTACTTC
size: NA; V: TRBV6-1; D: NA; J: TRBJ1-5; CDR3: CAASRDTNQPQHF; DNA: TGTGCCGCGAGCAGGGACACCAATCAGCCCCAGCATTTT
size: many; V: TRBV12-3/TRBV12-4; D: NA; J: TRBJ1-2; CDR3: CASSLSYGYTF; DNA: TGTGCCAGCAGTTTATCCTATGGCTACACCTTC